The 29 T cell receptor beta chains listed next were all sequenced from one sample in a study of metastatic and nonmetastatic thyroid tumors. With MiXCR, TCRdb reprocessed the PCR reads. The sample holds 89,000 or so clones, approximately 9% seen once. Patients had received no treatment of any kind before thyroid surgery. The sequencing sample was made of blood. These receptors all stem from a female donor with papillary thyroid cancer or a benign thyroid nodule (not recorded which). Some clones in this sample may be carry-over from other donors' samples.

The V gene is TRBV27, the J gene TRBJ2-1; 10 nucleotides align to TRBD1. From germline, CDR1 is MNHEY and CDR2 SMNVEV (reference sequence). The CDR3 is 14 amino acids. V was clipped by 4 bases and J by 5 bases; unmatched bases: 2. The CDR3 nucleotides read TGTGCCAGCAGTTGGGACAGGGGAGACAATGAGCAGTTCTTC. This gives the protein CASSWDRGDNEQFF.

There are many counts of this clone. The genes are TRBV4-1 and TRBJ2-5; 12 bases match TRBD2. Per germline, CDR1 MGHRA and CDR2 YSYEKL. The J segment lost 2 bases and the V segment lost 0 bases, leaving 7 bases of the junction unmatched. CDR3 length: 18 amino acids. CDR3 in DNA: TGCGCCAGCAGCCAAGACCCCCCGGGACTAGCGGGTCAAGAGACCCAGTACTTC. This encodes CASSQDPPGLAGQETQYF.

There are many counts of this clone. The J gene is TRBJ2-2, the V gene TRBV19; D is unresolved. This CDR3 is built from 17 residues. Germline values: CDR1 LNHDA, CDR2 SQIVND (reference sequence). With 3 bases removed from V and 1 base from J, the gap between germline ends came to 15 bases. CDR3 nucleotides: TGTGCCAGTAGTATGGGGTCTTGGGTGGAGAACACCGGGGAGCTGTTTTTT. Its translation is CASSMGSWVENTGELFF.

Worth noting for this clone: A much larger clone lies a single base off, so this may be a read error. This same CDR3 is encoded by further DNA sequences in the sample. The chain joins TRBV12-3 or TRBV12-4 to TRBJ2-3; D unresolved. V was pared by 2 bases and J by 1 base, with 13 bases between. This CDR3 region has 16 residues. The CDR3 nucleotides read TGTGCCAGCAGTTTAACCGAAGGGCTGGGCACAGATACGCAGTATTTT. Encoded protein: CASSLTEGLGTDTQYF.

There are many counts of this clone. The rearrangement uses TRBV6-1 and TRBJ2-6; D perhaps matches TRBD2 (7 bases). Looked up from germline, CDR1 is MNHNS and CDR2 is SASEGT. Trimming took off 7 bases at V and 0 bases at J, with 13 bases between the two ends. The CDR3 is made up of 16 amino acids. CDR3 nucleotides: TGTGCCAGCAATCAAAGGGGGGGCTCTGGGGCCAACGTCCTGACTTTC. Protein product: CASNQRGGSGANVLTF.

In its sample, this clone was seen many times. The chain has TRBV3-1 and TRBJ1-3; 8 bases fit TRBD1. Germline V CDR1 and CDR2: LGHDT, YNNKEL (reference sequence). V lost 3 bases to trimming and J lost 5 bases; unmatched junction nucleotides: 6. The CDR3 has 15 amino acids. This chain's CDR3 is CASSHPGGARNTIYF. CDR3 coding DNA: TGTGCCAGCAGCCATCCAGGGGGCGCGAGAAACACCATATATTTT.

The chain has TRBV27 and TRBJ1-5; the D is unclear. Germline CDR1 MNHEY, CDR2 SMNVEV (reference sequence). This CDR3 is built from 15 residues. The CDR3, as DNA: TGTGTCGACCCAGGCAGGTACAATAGCAATCAGCCCCAGCATTTT. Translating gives CVDPGRYNSNQPQHF.

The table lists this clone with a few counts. The CDR3 DNA is TGCAGTGCTAGTCCGGGGCGGGAGCAGTACTTC. It codes for CSASPGREQYF. V and J are TRBV20-1 and TRBJ2-7, with D tentatively TRBD1 or TRBD2 (5 bases each). V lost 3 bases and J 7 bases, leaving 10 bases between the germline ends. CDR1 is DFQATT and CDR2 is SNEGSKA in the germline V gene (reference sequence). The CDR3 is made up of 11 amino acids.

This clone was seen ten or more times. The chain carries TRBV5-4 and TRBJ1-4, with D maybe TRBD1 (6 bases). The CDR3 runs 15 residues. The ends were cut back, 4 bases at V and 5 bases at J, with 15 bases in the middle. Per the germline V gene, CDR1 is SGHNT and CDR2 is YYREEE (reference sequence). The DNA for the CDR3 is TGTGCCAGCAGCCCCGGTGGGAGGGGGAATGAAAAACTGTTTTTT. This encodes CASSPGGRGNEKLFF. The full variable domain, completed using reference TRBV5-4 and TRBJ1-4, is ETGVTQSPTHLIKTRGQQVTLRCSSQSGHNTVSWYQQALGQGPQFIFQYYREEENGRGNFPPRFSGLQFPNYSSELNVNALELDDSALYLCASSPGGRGNEKLFFGSGTQLSVL.

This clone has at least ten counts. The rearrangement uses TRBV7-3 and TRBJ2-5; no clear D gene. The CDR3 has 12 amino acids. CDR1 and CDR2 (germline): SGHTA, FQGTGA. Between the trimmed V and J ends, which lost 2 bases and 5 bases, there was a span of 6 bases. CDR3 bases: TGTGCCAGCAGCTTAGATGGCGAGACCCAGTACTTC. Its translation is CASSLDGETQYF. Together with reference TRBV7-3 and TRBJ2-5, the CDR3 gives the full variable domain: GAGVSQTPSNKVTEKGKYVELRCDPISGHTALYWYRQSLGQGPEFLIYFQGTGAADDSGLPNDRFFAVRPEGSVSTLKIQRTERGDSAVYLCASSLDGETQYFGPGTRLLVL.

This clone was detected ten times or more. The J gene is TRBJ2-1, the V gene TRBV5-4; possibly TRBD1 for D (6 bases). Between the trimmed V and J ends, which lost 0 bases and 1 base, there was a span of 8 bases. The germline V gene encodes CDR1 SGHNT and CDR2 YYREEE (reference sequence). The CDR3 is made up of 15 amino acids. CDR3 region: CASSLAGASYNEQFF. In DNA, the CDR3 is TGTGCCAGCAGCTTGGCAGGGGCTTCCTACAATGAGCAGTTCTTC. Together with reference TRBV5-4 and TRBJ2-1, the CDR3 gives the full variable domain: ETGVTQSPTHLIKTRGQQVTLRCSSQSGHNTVSWYQQALGQGPQFIFQYYREEENGRGNFPPRFSGLQFPNYSSELNVNALELDDSALYLCASSLAGASYNEQFFGPGTRLTVL.

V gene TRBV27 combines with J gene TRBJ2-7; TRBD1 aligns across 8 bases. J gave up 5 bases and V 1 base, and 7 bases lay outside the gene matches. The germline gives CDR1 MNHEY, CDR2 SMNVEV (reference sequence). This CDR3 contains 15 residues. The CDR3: CASSLLTGDAHEQYF. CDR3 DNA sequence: TGTGCCAGCAGTTTATTGACAGGGGATGCCCACGAGCAGTACTTC.

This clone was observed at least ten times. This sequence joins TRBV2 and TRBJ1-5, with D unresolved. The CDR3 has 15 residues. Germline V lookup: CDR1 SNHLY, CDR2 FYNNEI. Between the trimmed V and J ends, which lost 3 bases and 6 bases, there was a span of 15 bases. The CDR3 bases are TGTGCCAGCAGTGACAGGTTTTTGGGGATTCAGCCCCAGCATTTT. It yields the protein CASSDRFLGIQPQHF.

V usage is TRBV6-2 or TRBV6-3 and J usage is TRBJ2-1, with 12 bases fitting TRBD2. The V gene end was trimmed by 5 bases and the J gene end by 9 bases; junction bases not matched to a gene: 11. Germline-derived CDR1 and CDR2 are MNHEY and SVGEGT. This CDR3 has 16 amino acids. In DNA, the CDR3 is TGTGCCAGCAGTACCCGGTCTAGCGGGGGGGCTGGTGAGCAGTTCTTC. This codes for CASSTRSSGGAGEQFF.

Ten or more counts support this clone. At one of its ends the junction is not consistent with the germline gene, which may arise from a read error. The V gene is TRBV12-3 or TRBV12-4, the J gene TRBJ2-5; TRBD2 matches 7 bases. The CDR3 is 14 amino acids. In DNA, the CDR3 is TGTGCCAGCAGCTTAGCGGGTATAAGGGAGACCCAGTACTTC. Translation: CASSLAGIRETQYF.

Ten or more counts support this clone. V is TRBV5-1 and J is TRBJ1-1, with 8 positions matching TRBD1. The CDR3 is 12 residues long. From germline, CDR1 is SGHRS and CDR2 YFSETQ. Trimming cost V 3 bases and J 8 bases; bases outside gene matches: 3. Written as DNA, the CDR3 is TGCGCCAGCAGCTCCCGGGACAGGGAAGCTTTCTTT. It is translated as CASSSRDREAFF.

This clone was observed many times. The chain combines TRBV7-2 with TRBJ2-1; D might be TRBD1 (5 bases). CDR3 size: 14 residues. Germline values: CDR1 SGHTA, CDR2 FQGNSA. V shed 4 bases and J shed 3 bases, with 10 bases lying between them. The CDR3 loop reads CASSSTGNYNEQFF. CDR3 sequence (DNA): TGTGCCAGCAGCTCAACAGGAAACTACAATGAGCAGTTCTTC.

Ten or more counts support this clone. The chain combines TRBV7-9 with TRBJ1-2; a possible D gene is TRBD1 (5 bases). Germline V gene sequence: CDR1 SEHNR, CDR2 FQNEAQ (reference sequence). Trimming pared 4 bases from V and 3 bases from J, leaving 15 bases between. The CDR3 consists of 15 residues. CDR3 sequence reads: CASSSMGQGDYGYTF. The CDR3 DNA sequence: TGTGCCAGCAGCTCGATGGGGCAGGGCGACTATGGCTACACCTTC.

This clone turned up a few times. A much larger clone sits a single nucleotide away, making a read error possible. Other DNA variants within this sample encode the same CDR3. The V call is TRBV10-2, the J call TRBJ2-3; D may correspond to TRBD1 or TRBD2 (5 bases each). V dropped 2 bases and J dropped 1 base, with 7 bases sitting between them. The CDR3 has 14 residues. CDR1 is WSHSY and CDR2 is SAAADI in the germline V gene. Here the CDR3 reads CASSERGGTDTQYF. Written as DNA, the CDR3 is TGCGCCAGCAGTGAGAGGGGAGGCACAGATACGCAGTATTTT.

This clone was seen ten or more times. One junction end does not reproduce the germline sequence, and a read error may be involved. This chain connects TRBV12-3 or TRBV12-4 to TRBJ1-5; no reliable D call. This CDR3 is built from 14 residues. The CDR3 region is CASSSPGSYQPQHF. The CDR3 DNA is TGTGCCAGCAGCTCCCCGGGTAGCTATCAGCCCCAGCATTTT.

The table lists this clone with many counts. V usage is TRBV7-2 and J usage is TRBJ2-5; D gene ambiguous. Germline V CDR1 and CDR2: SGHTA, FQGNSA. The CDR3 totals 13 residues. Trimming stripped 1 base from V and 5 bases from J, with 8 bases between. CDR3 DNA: TGTGCCAGCAGCTTAGTTTACGGCGAGACCCAGTACTTC. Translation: CASSLVYGETQYF.

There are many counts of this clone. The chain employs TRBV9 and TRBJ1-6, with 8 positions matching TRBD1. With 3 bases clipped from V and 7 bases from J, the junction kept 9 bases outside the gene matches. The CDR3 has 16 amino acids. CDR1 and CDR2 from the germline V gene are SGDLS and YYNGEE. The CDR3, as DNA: TGTGCCAGCAGCGCTAGGTGGGCAGGGGGCAATTCACCCCTCCACTTT. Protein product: CASSARWAGGNSPLHF.

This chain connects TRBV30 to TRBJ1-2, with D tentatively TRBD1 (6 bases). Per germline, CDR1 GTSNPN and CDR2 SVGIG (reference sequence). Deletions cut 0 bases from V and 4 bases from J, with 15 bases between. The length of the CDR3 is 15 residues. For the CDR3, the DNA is TGTGCCTGGAGTGTAGGGGACACCCACCCCTATGGCTACACCTTC. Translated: CAWSVGDTHPYGYTF.

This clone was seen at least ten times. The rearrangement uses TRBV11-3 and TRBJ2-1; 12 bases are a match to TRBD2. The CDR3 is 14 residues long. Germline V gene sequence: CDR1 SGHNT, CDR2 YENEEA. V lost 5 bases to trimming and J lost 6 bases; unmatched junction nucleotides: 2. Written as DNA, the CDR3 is TGTGCCAGCAGCGAGGGACTAGCGGGCAATGAGCAGTTCTTC. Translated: CASSEGLAGNEQFF.

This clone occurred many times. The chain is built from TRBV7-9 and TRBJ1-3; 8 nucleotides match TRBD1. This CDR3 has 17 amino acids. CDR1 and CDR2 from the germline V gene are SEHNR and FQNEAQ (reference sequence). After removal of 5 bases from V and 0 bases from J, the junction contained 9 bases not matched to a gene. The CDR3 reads CASSVSGGVGSGNTIYF. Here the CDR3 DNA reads TGTGCCAGCAGCGTGTCAGGGGGCGTCGGCTCTGGAAACACCATATATTTT.

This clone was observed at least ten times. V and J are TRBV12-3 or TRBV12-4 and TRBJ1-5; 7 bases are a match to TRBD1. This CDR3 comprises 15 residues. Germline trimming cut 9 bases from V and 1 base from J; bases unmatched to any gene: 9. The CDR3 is CARFSTGASNQPQHF. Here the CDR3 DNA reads TGTGCCAGGTTCTCCACAGGGGCGAGCAATCAGCCCCAGCATTTT.

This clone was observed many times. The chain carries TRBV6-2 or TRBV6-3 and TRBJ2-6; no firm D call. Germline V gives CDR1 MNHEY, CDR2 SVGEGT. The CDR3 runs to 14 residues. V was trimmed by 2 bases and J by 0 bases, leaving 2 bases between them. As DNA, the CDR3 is TGTGCCAGCAGTTACAACTCTGGGGCCAACGTCCTGACTTTC. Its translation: CASSYNSGANVLTF.

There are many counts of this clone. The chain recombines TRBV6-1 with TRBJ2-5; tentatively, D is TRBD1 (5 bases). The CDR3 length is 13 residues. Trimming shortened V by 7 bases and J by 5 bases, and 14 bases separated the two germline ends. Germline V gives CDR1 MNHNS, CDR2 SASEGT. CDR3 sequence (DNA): TGTGCCAGCACGAGTAGGGGCCAGGAGACCCAGTACTTC. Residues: CASTSRGQETQYF.

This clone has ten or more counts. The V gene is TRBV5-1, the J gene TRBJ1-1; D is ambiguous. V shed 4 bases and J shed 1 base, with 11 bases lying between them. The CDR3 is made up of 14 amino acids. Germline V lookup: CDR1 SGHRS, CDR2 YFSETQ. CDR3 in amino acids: CASSLLGRNTEAFF. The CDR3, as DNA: TGCGCCAGCAGCCTGCTAGGGAGGAACACTGAAGCTTTCTTT.